Listed here are 20 T cell receptor beta chains from one sample, sequenced in a study of blood T cell repertoires in COVID-19. Some clones are missing from TCRdb's copy, which holds only in-frame ones; the method was immunoSEQ multiplex PCR. Among 85,000 to 130,000 clones, over 85% were seen once, and the ten largest hold 5.7%. The sequenced sample was peripheral blood. The receptors were gathered from a man aged 65 to 85 with acute or convalescent COVID-19.

The chain combines TRBV7-9 with TRBJ2-6; no reliable D call. V was pared by 5 bases and J by 1 base, with 9 bases between. The CDR3 has 15 amino acids. Germline V CDR1 and CDR2: SEHNR, FQNEAQ (reference sequence). Here the CDR3 reads CASSPVISGANVLTF. CDR3 coding DNA: TGTGCCAGCAGCCCAGTGATTTCTGGGGCCAACGTCCTGACTTTC.

The J gene is TRBJ2-1, the V gene TRBV2; D unclear. V was shortened by 9 bases and J by 1 base, with 13 bases between the two germline ends. Germline values: CDR1 SNHLY, CDR2 FYNNEI. This CDR3 has 14 amino acids. CDR3 coding DNA: TGTGCCAGTTTTTACGGGTCGTCCTACAATGAGCAGTTCTTC. Translating it yields CASFYGSSYNEQFF.

V and J are TRBV18 and TRBJ1-2; D uncertain. Germline CDR1 is KGHSH and CDR2 is LQKENI. This CDR3 contains 15 residues. Trimming stripped 8 bases from V and 4 bases from J, with 20 bases between. The CDR3 sequence is CASAYVTSPTYGYTF. The CDR3 DNA sequence: TGTGCCAGCGCCTACGTCACGTCCCCCACCTATGGCTACACCTTC.

The chain joins TRBV2 to TRBJ2-1, with 8 bases aligning to TRBD1. CDR1 SNHLY and CDR2 FYNNEI come from the germline V gene. V gave up 7 bases and J gave up 16 bases; unmatched junction bases: 15. The CDR3 consists of 13 residues. The CDR3 reads CASIQGTGHPAFF. The CDR3 bases are TGTGCCAGCATCCAAGGGACAGGCCATCCCGCTTTCTTC. The whole variable domain, filled in from reference TRBV2 and TRBJ2-1, reads EPEVTQTPSHQVTQMGQEVILRCVPISNHLYFYWYRQILGQKVEFLVSFYNNEISEKSEIFDDQFSVERPDGSNFTLKIRSTKLEDSAMYFCASIQGTGHPAFFGPGTRLTVL.

This clone is a singleton in its sample. V gene TRBV28 combines with J gene TRBJ1-3, with a possible D match to TRBD1 (5 bases). Trimming removed 3 bases at V and 0 bases at J, with 12 bases between. The CDR3 covers 16 residues. Germline V gene sequence: CDR1 MDHEN, CDR2 SYDVKM. CDR3 DNA sequence: TGTGCCAGCAGTTTGGACATCCTGAGCTCTGGAAACACCATATATTTT. Its translation is CASSLDILSSGNTIYF.

This clone has just one count. The rearrangement links TRBV5-1 to TRBJ1-5, with D perhaps matching TRBD1 (6 bases). The germline V and J ends were trimmed by 0 bases and 1 base, with 8 bases remaining between them. Germline-derived CDR1 and CDR2 are SGHRS and YFSETQ. CDR3 size: 15 residues. The CDR3 sequence: CASSLGGQSNQPQHF. CDR3 sequence (DNA): TGCGCCAGCAGCTTGGGTGGACAGAGCAATCAGCCCCAGCATTTT.

The J gene is TRBJ1-2, the V gene TRBV6-2 or TRBV6-3; D unclear. The CDR3 contains 13 residues. Germline assignment: CDR1 MNHEY and CDR2 SVGEGT. Trimming removed 6 bases at V and 3 bases at J, with 11 bases between. CDR3 amino acids: CASSSGLDYGYTF. The CDR3 nucleotides read TGTGCCAGCAGCTCAGGACTAGACTATGGCTACACCTTC.

The genes are TRBV11-2 and TRBJ1-6; possible D gene TRBD1, 5 bases. Germline values: CDR1 SGHAT, CDR2 FQNNGV. This CDR3 has 16 residues. Trimming cost V 3 bases and J 0 bases, with 9 bases left between them. The DNA for the CDR3 is TGTGCCAGCAGCTTGAGACAGAGCTCCTATAATTCACCCCTCCACTTT. This codes for CASSLRQSSYNSPLHF.

The chain combines TRBV18 with TRBJ1-2; 7 nucleotides align to TRBD1. Trimming cost V 1 base and J 4 bases; bases outside gene matches: 3. The germline gives CDR1 KGHSH, CDR2 LQKENI. This CDR3 has 14 amino acids. DNA of the CDR3: TGTGCCAGCTCACCACGAGACAGGGCCTATGGCTACACCTTC. Its translation: CASSPRDRAYGYTF.

For this clone: At one of its ends the junction is not consistent with the germline gene, which may arise from a read error. The chain is built from TRBV15 and TRBJ1-2, with D possibly matching TRBD1 (6 bases). From germline, CDR1 is LNHNV and CDR2 YYDKDF (reference sequence). This CDR3 is built from 15 residues. For the CDR3, the DNA is TGTGCCACGAGCAGCGGTCGGGGGGCAGGCTATGGCTACACCTTC. It yields the protein CATSSGRGAGYGYTF. The variable domain in full, with the rest retrieved from reference TRBV15 and TRBJ1-2, is DAMVIQNPRYQVTQFGKPVTLSCSQTLNHNVMYWYQQKSSQAPKLLFHYYDKDFNNEADTPDNFQSRRPNTSFCFLDIRSPGLGDTAMYLCATSSGRGAGYGYTFGSGTRLTVV.

This sequence joins TRBV11-3 and TRBJ1-1; D is uncertain. The ends were cut back, 5 bases at V and 2 bases at J, with 12 bases in the middle. CDR3 length: 14 amino acids. Germline CDR1 is SGHNT and CDR2 is YENEEA. CDR3 nucleotide sequence: TGTGCCAGCAGCCCGGGGTTTCCAAACACTGAAGCTTTCTTT. It specifies CASSPGFPNTEAFF. The complete variable domain, with remaining parts taken from reference TRBV11-3 and TRBJ1-1, reads EAGVVQSPRYKIIEKKQPVAFWCNPISGHNTLYWYLQNLGQGPELLIRYENEEAVDDSQLPKDRFSAERLKGVDSTLKIQPAELGDSAVYLCASSPGFPNTEAFFGQGTRLTVV.

The J gene is TRBJ1-2, the V gene TRBV12-3 or TRBV12-4; tentatively, D is TRBD1 (5 bases). This CDR3 contains 12 residues. Trimming took off 3 bases at V and 4 bases at J, with 6 bases between the two ends. CDR3 coding DNA: TGTGCCAGCAGTTTTGGGGCCTATGGCTACACCTTC. Its protein is CASSFGAYGYTF.

CDR3 region: CASSADRGLEAFF. In nucleotides, the CDR3 is TGTGCCAGCTCAGCGGACAGAGGGCTTGAAGCTTTCTTT. This chain uses TRBV18 with TRBJ1-1; TRBD1 might be the D (6 bases). V was cut by 5 bases and J by 7 bases, with 14 bases left in between. CDR1 is KGHSH and CDR2 is LQKENI in the germline V gene. CDR3 length equals 13 residues.

This rearrangement joins TRBV6-5 to TRBJ1-4; D unresolved. CDR1 is MNHEY and CDR2 is SVGAGI in the germline V gene. Trimming shortened V by 1 base and J by 2 bases, and 8 bases separated the two germline ends. The CDR3 has 15 residues. CDR3 bases: TGTGCCAGCAGTTACTTGTCACAGACTAATGAAAAACTGTTTTTT. It yields the protein CASSYLSQTNEKLFF.

This CDR3 reads CASSIGAQETQYF. CDR3 in DNA: TGTGCCAGTAGTATAGGGGCCCAAGAGACCCAGTACTTC. The chain couples TRBV19 to TRBJ2-5; D remains ambiguous. The CDR3 spans 13 residues. V lost 1 base and J lost 1, with 4 bases in between. Germline V gene data show CDR1 as LNHDA and CDR2 as SQIVND (reference sequence).

J is TRBJ1-2 and V is TRBV5-1; D is perhaps TRBD1 (6 bases). CDR3 size: 15 residues. V was clipped by 1 base and J by 3 bases, with 13 bases between them. Germline V gene sequence: CDR1 SGHRS, CDR2 YFSETQ. In DNA, the CDR3 is TGCGCCAGCAGCTTGATTCCCACAGGGTACTATGGCTACACCTTC. Encoded protein: CASSLIPTGYYGYTF. Based on the CDR3 plus reference TRBV5-1 and TRBJ1-2, the full variable domain is KAGVTQTPRYLIKTRGQQVTLSCSPISGHRSVSWYQQTPGQGLQFLFEYFSETQRNKGNFPGRFSGRQFSNSRSEMNVSTLELGDSALYLCASSLIPTGYYGYTFGSGTRLTVV.

The chain combines TRBV21-1 with TRBJ2-7; the table assigns TRBD2, which was not confirmed against the DNA. TRBV21-1 is recorded as a pseudogene. CDR3 length: 16 amino acids. The CDR3 region is CASSKDREHYSYEQYF. DNA for the CDR3: TGTGCCAGCAGCAAAGACCGGGAGCACTACTCCTACGAGCAGTACTTC.

The chain combines TRBV4-2 with TRBJ1-1; D might be TRBD1 (6 bases). The CDR3 sequence is 15 residues long. Trimming shortened V by 1 base and J by 0 bases, and 9 bases separated the two germline ends. Germline V gene sequence: CDR1 LGHNA, CDR2 YNFKEQ. The CDR3 loop is CASSQGKGVNTEAFF. CDR3 bases: TGTGCCAGCAGCCAAGGTAAGGGGGTGAACACTGAAGCTTTCTTT.

This chain joins TRBV5-4 and TRBJ2-2; possible D gene TRBD2, 6 bases. Trimming pared 4 bases from V and 4 bases from J, leaving 17 bases between. Germline assignment: CDR1 SGHNT and CDR2 YYREEE (reference sequence). The CDR3 sequence is 16 residues long. The CDR3 protein is CASSPRGGRGTGELFF. The CDR3 coding sequence is TGTGCCAGCAGCCCCCGCGGAGGGAGAGGCACCGGGGAGCTGTTTTTT.

The CDR3 nucleotides are TGTGCCAGCAGCCTTCTACCCCAAGAGACCCAGTACTTC. The encoded protein is CASSLLPQETQYF. This chain joins TRBV7-6 and TRBJ2-5; no firm D call. This CDR3 is built from 13 residues. Trimming took off 5 bases at V and 1 base at J, with 8 bases between the two ends. Germline CDR1 and CDR2: SGHVS and FNYEAQ.